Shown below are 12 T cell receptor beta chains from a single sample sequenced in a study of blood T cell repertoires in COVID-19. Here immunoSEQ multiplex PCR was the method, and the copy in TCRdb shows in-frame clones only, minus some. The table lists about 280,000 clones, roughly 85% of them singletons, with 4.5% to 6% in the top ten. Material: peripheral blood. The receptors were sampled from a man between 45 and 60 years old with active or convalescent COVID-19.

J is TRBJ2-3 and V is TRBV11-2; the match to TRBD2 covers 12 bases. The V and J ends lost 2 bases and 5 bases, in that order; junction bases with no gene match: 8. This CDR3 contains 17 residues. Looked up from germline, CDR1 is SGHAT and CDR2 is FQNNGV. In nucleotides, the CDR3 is TGTGCCAGCAGCTTACGACGGACTAGCGGGATGGGAGATACGCAGTATTTT. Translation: CASSLRRTSGMGDTQYF. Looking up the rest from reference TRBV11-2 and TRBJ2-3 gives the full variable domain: EAGVAQSPRYKIIEKRQSVAFWCNPISGHATLYWYQQILGQGPKLLIQFQNNGVVDDSQLPKDRFSAERLKGVDSTLKIQPAKLEDSAVYLCASSLRRTSGMGDTQYFGPGTRLTVL.

CDR3 in amino acids: CAISERPGTGAGGYTF. Here the CDR3 DNA reads TGTGCCATCAGTGAACGTCCCGGGACAGGGGCTGGTGGCTACACCTTC. This sequence joins TRBV10-3 and TRBJ1-2; TRBD1 aligns across 10 bases. After removal of 3 bases from V and 7 bases from J, the junction contained 11 bases not matched to a gene. This CDR3 spans 16 amino acids. In germline, CDR1 is ENHRY, CDR2 SYGVKD.

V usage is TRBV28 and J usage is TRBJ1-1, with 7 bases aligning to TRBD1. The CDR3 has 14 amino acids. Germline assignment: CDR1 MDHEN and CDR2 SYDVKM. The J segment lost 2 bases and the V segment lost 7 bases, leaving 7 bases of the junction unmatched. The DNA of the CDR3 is TGTGCCAGCAAAAAGGACAGGCTTAACACTGAAGCTTTCTTT. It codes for CASKKDRLNTEAFF.

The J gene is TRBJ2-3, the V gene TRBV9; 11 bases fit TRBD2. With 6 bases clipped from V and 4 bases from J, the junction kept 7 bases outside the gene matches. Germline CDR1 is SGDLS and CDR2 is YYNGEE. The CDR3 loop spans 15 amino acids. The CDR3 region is CASNELAGVADTQYF. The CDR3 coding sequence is TGTGCCAGCAACGAACTAGCGGGAGTAGCAGATACGCAGTATTTT.

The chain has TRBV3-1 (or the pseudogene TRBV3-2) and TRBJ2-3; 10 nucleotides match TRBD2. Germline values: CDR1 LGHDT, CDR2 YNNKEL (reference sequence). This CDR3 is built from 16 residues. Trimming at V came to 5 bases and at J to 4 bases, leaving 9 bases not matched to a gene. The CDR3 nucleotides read TGTGCCAGCAGCTTACAAGCGGGAGGGCTAGCAGATACGCAGTATTTT. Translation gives CASSLQAGGLADTQYF.

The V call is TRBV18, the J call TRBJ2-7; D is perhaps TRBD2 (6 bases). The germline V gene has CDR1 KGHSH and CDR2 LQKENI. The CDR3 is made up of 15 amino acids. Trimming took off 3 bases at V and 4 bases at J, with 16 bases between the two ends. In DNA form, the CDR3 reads TGTGCCAGCTCACCCAGACTAGATAAAGTGTACGAGCAGTACTTC. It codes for CASSPRLDKVYEQYF.

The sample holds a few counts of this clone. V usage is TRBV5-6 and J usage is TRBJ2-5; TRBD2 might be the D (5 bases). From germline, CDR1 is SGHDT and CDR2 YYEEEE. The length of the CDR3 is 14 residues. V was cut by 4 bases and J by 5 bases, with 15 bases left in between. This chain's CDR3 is CASSGSLTGETQYF. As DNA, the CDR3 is TGTGCCAGCAGCGGCAGTTTAACGGGGGAGACCCAGTACTTC. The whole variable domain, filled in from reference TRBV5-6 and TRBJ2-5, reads DAGVTQSPTHLIKTRGQQVTLRCSPKSGHDTVSWYQQALGQGPQFIFQYYEEEERQRGNFPDRFSGHQFPNYSSELNVNALLLGDSALYLCASSGSLTGETQYFGPGTRLLVL.

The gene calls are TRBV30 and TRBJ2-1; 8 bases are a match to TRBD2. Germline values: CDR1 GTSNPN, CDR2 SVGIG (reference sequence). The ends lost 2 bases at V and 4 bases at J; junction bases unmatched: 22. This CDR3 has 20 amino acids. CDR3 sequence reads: CAWSPPRFLPAGDQYNEQFF. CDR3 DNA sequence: TGTGCCTGGAGTCCCCCTCGTTTTTTACCAGCGGGAGACCAATACAATGAGCAGTTCTTC. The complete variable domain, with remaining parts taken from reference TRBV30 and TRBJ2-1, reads SQTIHQWPATLVQPVGSPLSLECTVEGTSNPNLYWYRQAAGRGLQLLFYSVGIGQISSEVPQNLSASRPQDRQFILSSKKLLLSDSGFYLCAWSPPRFLPAGDQYNEQFFGPGTRLTVL.

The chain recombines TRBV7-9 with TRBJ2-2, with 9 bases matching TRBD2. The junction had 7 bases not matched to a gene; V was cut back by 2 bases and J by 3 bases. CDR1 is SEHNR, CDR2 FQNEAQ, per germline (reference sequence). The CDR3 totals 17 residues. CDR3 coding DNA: TGTGCCAGCAGCTTAAAGCGGGAGGTCTATCACACCGGGGAGCTGTTTTTT. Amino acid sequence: CASSLKREVYHTGELFF.

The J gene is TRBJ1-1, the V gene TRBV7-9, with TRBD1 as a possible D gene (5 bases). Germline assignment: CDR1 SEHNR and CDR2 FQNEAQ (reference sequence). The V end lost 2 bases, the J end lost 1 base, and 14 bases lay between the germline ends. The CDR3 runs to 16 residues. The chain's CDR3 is CASSLWTGGGNTEAFF. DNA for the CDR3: TGTGCCAGCAGCTTATGGACCGGCGGGGGGAACACTGAAGCTTTCTTT.

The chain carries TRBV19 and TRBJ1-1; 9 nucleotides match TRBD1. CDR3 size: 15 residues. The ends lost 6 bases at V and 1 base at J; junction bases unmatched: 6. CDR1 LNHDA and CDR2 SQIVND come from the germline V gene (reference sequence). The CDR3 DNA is TGTGCCAGTAGGCTCGGGACAGGGACGAACACTGAAGCTTTCTTT. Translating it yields CASRLGTGTNTEAFF.

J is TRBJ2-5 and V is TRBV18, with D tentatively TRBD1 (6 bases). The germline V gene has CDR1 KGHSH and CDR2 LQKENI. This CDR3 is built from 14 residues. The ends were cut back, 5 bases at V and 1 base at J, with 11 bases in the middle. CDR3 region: CASSFGQPQETQYF. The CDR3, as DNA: TGTGCCAGCTCATTCGGACAGCCCCAAGAGACCCAGTACTTC.